The entry that follows covers one T cell receptor beta chain sequence. Its specificity is unknown. This entry comes from a study of OX40 agonist ivuxolimab in advanced cancers. TCRdb's copy holds only in-frame clones and misses some; the assay was immunoSEQ multiplex PCR. The sample carries 80,000 or so clones, around nine tenths recorded once. General observations from the study: Several nonresponders also turned out to have low normalized T-cell clonal expansion. The antigens recognized by the expanded peripheral T cells, that is their antigen specificity, were not determined. Blood T cells, both CD4+ and CD8+, expanded clonally by week 6 at 0.1 to 3.0 mg/kg.

At cycle 4 day 1, cycle 7 day 1, and baseline, blood was sampled. The V end was cut by 2 bases, the J end by 5 bases, with 9 bases between. CDR3 length: 13 residues. Germline loops: CDR1 WSHSY, CDR2 SAAADI. The sequenced sample was CD4+ or CD8+ T cells sorted from blood, obtained in a trial of the OX40 agonist ivuxolimab. This chain connects TRBV10-2 to TRBJ1-2, with TRBD1 as a possible D gene (5 bases). The receptor was isolated from an adult with an advanced solid tumor such as melanoma, head and neck, liver or kidney cancer. DNA of the CDR3: TGCGCCAGCAGTGAGGCCAGGGAATATGGCTACACCTTC. This gives the protein CASSEAREYGYTF.